There are many counts of the clone carrying this T cell receptor (beta chain). A 5'RACE template-switching step, the method used to make TCR cDNA, added a universal primer site and UMIs. One entry per CDR3 protein results from TCRdb running MiXCR on the 5' RACE reads. The profile shows 250,000 or so distinct CDR3 sequences, about 3.9% of them singletons. Trimming took 4 bases from V and 5 from J, leaving 12 bases between them. CDR1 and CDR2 from the germline V gene are MNHEY and SMNVEV (reference sequence). This CDR3 has 15 amino acids. This entry is derived from a study of T cells after yellow fever vaccination.

This sequence joins TRBV27 and TRBJ1-6; D is perhaps TRBD1 (5 bases). The sample consisted of PBMCs, taken 15 days after the yellow fever booster vaccination. The origin of this receptor is a young man who received the YFV17D yellow fever vaccine. CDR3 DNA: TGTGCCAGCAGTTCCGTGGGGGGGGATAATTCACCCCTCCACTTT. Translation gives CASSSVGGDNSPLHF.